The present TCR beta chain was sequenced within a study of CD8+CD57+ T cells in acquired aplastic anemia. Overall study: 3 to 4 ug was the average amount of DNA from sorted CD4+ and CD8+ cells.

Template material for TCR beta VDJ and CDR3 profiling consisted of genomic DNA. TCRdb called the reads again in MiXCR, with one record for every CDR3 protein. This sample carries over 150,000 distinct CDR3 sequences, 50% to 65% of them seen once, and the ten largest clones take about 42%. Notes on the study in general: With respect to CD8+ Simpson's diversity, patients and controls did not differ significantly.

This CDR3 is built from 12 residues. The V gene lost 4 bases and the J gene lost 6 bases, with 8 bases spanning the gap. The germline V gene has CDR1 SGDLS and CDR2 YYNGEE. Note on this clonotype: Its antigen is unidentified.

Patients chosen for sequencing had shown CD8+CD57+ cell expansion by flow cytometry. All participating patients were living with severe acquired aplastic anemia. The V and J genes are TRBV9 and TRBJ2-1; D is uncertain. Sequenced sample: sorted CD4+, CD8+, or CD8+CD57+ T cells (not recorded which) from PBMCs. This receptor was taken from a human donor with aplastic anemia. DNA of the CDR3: TGTGCCAGCAGCCAGGCCCTCAATGAGCAGTTCTTC. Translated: CASSQALNEQFF.